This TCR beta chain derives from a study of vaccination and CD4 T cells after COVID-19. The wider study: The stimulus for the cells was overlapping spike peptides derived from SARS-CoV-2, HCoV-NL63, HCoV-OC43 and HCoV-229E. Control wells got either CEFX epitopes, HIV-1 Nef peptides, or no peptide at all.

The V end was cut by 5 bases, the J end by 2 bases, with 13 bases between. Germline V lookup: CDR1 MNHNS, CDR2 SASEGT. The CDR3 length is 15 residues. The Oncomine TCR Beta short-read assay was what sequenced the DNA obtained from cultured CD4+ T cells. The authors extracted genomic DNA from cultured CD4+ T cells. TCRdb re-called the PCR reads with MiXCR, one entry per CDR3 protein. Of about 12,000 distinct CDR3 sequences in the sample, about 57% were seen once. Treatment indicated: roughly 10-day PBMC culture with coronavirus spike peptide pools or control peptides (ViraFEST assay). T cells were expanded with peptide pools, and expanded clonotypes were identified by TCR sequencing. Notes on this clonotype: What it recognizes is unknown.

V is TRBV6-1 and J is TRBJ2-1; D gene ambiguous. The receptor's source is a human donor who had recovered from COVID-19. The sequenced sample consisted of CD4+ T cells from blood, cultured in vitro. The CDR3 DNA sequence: TGTGCCAGCAGTCAAGATCTTAAACCCTACAATGAGCAGTTCTTC. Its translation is CASSQDLKPYNEQFF.